The text below deals with one TCR beta chain. What it binds is unknown. These data belong to a study of vaccination and CD4 T cells after COVID-19. Findings and limits, study-wide: Relatively few convalescent patients were studied; early post-infection timepoints were not included.

Treatment indicated: approximately 9-day PBMC culture with coronavirus spike peptide pools or control peptides (ViraFEST assay). Cultured CD4+ T cell DNA was sequenced using the Oncomine TCR Beta short-read assay. A single record per CDR3 protein comes from TCRdb applying MiXCR to the PCR reads. This sample has roughly 22,000 distinct CDR3 sequences, with 30% to 35% found just once. Trimming pared 8 bases from V and 3 bases from J, leaving 5 bases between. CDR1 and CDR2 from the germline V gene are SGHNT and YYREEE (reference sequence). The CDR3 loop spans 10 amino acids. This clonotype originated in a human donor with COVID-19. The chain uses TRBV5-4 and TRBJ2-5, with no clear D. The specimen sequenced was cultured CD4+ T cells from blood. In DNA form, the CDR3 reads TGTGCCAGAAATGAAGAGACCCAGTACTTC. Amino acid sequence: CARNEETQYF.